This T cell receptor beta chain is drawn from a study of PD-1 blockade in classical Hodgkin lymphoma. Study context: Every 2 weeks, patients got 3 mg/kg intravenous nivolumab.

Sequencing used immunoSEQ multiplex PCR; TCRdb keeps in-frame clones, though not all of them. The data show around 150,000 clones, around 73% seen once. This CDR3 has 14 amino acids. Germline loops: CDR1 LNHDA, CDR2 SQIVND (reference sequence). The germline V and J ends were trimmed by 8 bases and 2 bases, with 16 bases remaining between them. Study-wide results and caveats: CD4+ TCR diversity, unlike CD8+, rose significantly by C4D1. It was among complete responders that baseline diversity resembled that of newly diagnosed patients.

All trial patients relapsed after autologous stem cell transplantation. The best responses consisted of complete response, partial response or progressive disease. Of note for this clone: Its antigen is currently unknown.

Source: peripheral blood mononuclear cells (PBMCs), taken before the second cycle of nivolumab. This TCR came from a human donor with classical Hodgkin lymphoma. The chain recombines TRBV19 with TRBJ2-7, with D possibly matching TRBD1 (6 bases). The CDR3: CASSDRSVTYEQYF. The CDR3 bases are TGTGCCAGTTCCGACAGGTCCGTGACCTACGAGCAGTACTTC.